These 7 T cell receptor beta chains came from one sample sequenced in a study of T-cell reconstitution after alpha-beta-depleted transplantation in children. As it was prepared, the TCRbeta library received unique molecular identifiers. In TCRdb, the PCR reads were re-called with MiXCR into one record per CDR3 protein. In the table there are more than 200,000 distinct CDR3 sequences, about 25% of which are singletons. This material consisted of PBMCs, taken before TCRalphabeta/CD19-depleted stem cell transplant. Receptors originate from a girl aged 2-10 years with Fanconi anemia, due to receive a stem cell transplant.

This clonotype was counted between two and nine times. The chain uses TRBV29-1 and TRBJ2-7, with D unresolved. Germline CDR1 is SQVTM and CDR2 is ANQGSEA. The CDR3 loop spans 13 amino acids. The ends were cut back, 2 bases at V and 0 bases at J, with 8 bases in the middle. The CDR3 DNA follows: TGCAGCGTTGAAAACGGCAACTCCTACGAGCAGTACTTC. Translation: CSVENGNSYEQYF.

This rearrangement joins TRBV7-6 to TRBJ2-5; maybe TRBD2 (6 bases). Germline-derived CDR1 and CDR2 are SGHVS and FNYEAQ. The CDR3 contains 17 residues. Trimming shortened V by 2 bases and J by 2 bases, and 18 bases separated the two germline ends. The CDR3 bases are TGTGCCAGCAGCTTAATTTGGGGGGAGAGCCTTCAAGAGACCCAGTACTTC. It encodes CASSLIWGESLQETQYF.

The chain carries TRBV20-1 and TRBJ2-7, with D possibly being TRBD1 (6 bases). V lost 6 bases to trimming and J lost 2 bases, with 11 bases between them. The CDR3 runs 12 residues. From germline, CDR1 is DFQATT and CDR2 SNEGSKA (reference sequence). The CDR3 loop reads CSARDNAYEQYF. DNA for the CDR3: TGCAGTGCCAGGGACAACGCCTACGAGCAGTACTTC.

The chain recombines TRBV27 with TRBJ2-7, with 9 bases identical to TRBD1. Trimming took 3 bases from V and 6 from J; bases not matched to a gene: 9. The CDR3 runs to 15 residues. Per germline, CDR1 MNHEY and CDR2 SMNVEV (reference sequence). CDR3 DNA: TGTGCCAGCAGTTTCGGGACAGGGAAGAGGGGCGAGCAGTACTTC. This sequence encodes CASSFGTGKRGEQYF.

The chain joins TRBV12-3 or TRBV12-4 to TRBJ1-2, with TRBD1 matching 9 bases. Trimming removed 10 bases from V and 5 bases from J; junction bases left unmatched: 11. The CDR3 sequence is 14 residues long. The CDR3 is CATINRGRRYGYTF. The CDR3 nucleotides are TGTGCCACAATAAACAGGGGGCGGCGGTATGGCTACACCTTC.

This clonotype has only one observation. The chain carries TRBV4-1 and TRBJ2-1; TRBD1 agrees at 9 bases. The CDR3 totals 19 residues. Trimming at V came to 2 bases and at J to 1 base, leaving 12 bases not matched to a gene. CDR1 is MGHRA, CDR2 YSYEKL, per germline. The chain's CDR3 is CASSQSGQGAFSSYNEQFF. The CDR3 DNA sequence: TGCGCCAGCAGCCAATCGGGACAGGGAGCCTTCTCTTCCTACAATGAGCAGTTCTTC.

V usage is TRBV12-3 or TRBV12-4 and J usage is TRBJ2-1; 7 bases agree with TRBD1. Unmatched junction bases numbered 8, after V lost 3 bases and J lost 9 bases. The CDR3 is made up of 14 amino acids. This CDR3 is CASSLVDRVGEQFF. The CDR3, as DNA: TGTGCCAGCAGTTTGGTCGACAGGGTAGGTGAGCAGTTCTTC.